A selection of T cell receptor beta chains follows, all from one sample in a study of T cell repertoires in cytomegalovirus infection. TCRdb independently ran MiXCR on the reads; one entry per CDR3 protein. The sample holds roughly 190,000 distinct CDR3 sequences, roughly 9.8% seen once. The specimen was PBMCs. The receptors were sampled from a human donor in good health (CMV status not recorded). Some clones in this sample may be carry-over from other donors' samples. CDR3s include the opening cysteine and the closing phenylalanine or tryptophan.

V gene: TRBV20-1
CDR3 length: 13
CDR3 protein: CSAPDRANTEAFF

V gene: TRBV11-3
CDR3 length: 15
CDR3 protein: CANSASPDNLTEAFF

V gene: TRBV14
CDR3 length: 14
CDR3 protein: CASSRDRGHYGYTF

V gene: TRBV18
CDR3 length: 15
CDR3 protein: CASSVPSAGGETQYF

V gene: TRBV7-8
CDR3 length: 14
CDR3 protein: CASSSRGGEEPQHF

V gene: TRBV30
CDR3 length: 15
CDR3 protein: CAWRSRDRGRNEQFF

V gene: TRBV10-3
CDR3 length: 14
CDR3 protein: CAISEFDRLRGYTF

V gene: TRBV11-2
CDR3 length: 17
CDR3 protein: CASSPVTRQGSNYGYTF

V gene: TRBV2
CDR3 length: 15
CDR3 protein: CASSRDSVSGNTIYF

V gene: TRBV9
CDR3 length: 15
CDR3 protein: CASSVGGESSYEQYF

V gene: TRBV7-2
CDR3 length: 14
CDR3 protein: CASTDSHRDTEAFF

V gene: TRBV20-1
CDR3 length: 12
CDR3 protein: CSGGHRKETQYF

V gene: TRBV7-2
CDR3 length: 15
CDR3 protein: CASSPGGDTYNEQFF

V gene: TRBV11-2
CDR3 length: 16
CDR3 protein: CASSLTPGGSQETQYF

V gene: TRBV20-1
CDR3 length: 17
CDR3 protein: CSARTPSAFSGTYEQYF

V gene: TRBV6-6
CDR3 length: 14
CDR3 protein: CASRPARYNSPLHF

V gene: TRBV6-5
CDR3 length: 15
CDR3 protein: CASSLERGGANVLTF

V gene: TRBV11-2
CDR3 length: 12
CDR3 protein: CASSGWGTEAFF

V gene: TRBV6-2/TRBV6-3
CDR3 length: 14
CDR3 protein: CASIRDRVSYEQYF

V gene: TRBV27
CDR3 length: 14
CDR3 protein: CASSPLGYNSPLHF

V gene: TRBV12-3/TRBV12-4
CDR3 length: 14
CDR3 protein: CASSLRTGSDTQYF

V gene: TRBV11-2
CDR3 length: 12
CDR3 protein: CASRGLYNEQFF

V gene: TRBV7-2
CDR3 length: 14
CDR3 protein: CASSLTSGANIQYF

V gene: TRBV4-3
CDR3 length: 17
CDR3 protein: CASSQGGSGAVSYGYTF

V gene: TRBV7-8
CDR3 length: 13
CDR3 protein: CASSFASGYEQYF

V gene: TRBV28
CDR3 length: 14
CDR3 protein: CASSPTLARETQYF

V gene: TRBV15
CDR3 length: 18
CDR3 protein: CATRRDRPGRGGADTQYF

V gene: TRBV6-2/TRBV6-3
CDR3 length: 18
CDR3 protein: CASSYSRRGAGREGEQFF

V gene: TRBV12-3/TRBV12-4
CDR3 length: 13
CDR3 protein: CASSGTGNQPQHF

V gene: TRBV7-2
CDR3 length: 15
CDR3 protein: CASSLRLGTQETQYF

V gene: TRBV7-2
CDR3 length: 15
CDR3 protein: CASSLTSGAYNEQFF

V gene: TRBV7-2
CDR3 length: 13
CDR3 protein: CASSAAGPYEQYF

V gene: TRBV7-2
CDR3 length: 14
CDR3 protein: CASSVRQGGYEQYF

V gene: TRBV7-3
CDR3 length: 15
CDR3 protein: CASSLTGGSGYEQYF

V gene: TRBV4-3
CDR3 length: 14
CDR3 protein: CASSLYREDTEAFF

V gene: TRBV7-4
CDR3 length: 17
CDR3 protein: CASSFEGLLLKPVEQYF

V gene: TRBV20-1
CDR3 length: 18
CDR3 protein: CSASPLAGGKVGTDTQYF

V gene: TRBV10-2
CDR3 length: 15
CDR3 protein: CASSERGTGPYGYTF

V gene: TRBV20-1
CDR3 length: 13
CDR3 protein: CSARGPGVETQYF